The rows below give T cell receptor beta chains drawn from one sample of a study of blood T cell repertoires in COVID-19. Sequencing was performed with immunoSEQ multiplex PCR; in TCRdb, only in-frame clones are kept and a portion is missing. The sample carries about 250,000 clones, around 86% recorded once. The sample consisted of peripheral blood. These receptors all stem from an older woman who had recovered from COVID-19. Each CDR3 is given with its conserved first and last residue. D genes are given only for firm matches. Size is stated for part of the rows, as once, few or many counts, or as a class when the clone is expanded.

size,V,J,D,DNA,CDR3
NA,TRBV19,TRBJ1-1,TRBD1,TGTGCCAGTAGTACCAGACCTCCATACCTCGACAGGGAGGACACTGAAGCTTTCTTT,CASSTRPPYLDREDTEAFF
NA,TRBV6-1,TRBJ1-3,NA,TGTGCCAGCAGTGAAGGGCCCTCTGGAAACACCATATATTTT,CASSEGPSGNTIYF
NA,TRBV24-1,TRBJ2-7,TRBD1,TGTGCCACCAGTTCGACCGGGACAGGGCTCTACGAGCAGTACTTC,CATSSTGTGLYEQYF
NA,TRBV11-2,TRBJ1-1,TRBD1,TGTGCCAGCAGCTTAGATCGGACAGGGGGCGCGGGGAACACTGAAGCTTTCTTT,CASSLDRTGGAGNTEAFF
NA,TRBV7-2,TRBJ2-2,TRBD1,TGTGCCAGCAGGAAAGACAGGGGGCAGACCGGGGAGCTGTTTTTT,CASRKDRGQTGELFF
NA,TRBV18,TRBJ2-3,NA,TGTGCCAGCTCACCACCGCAACAGGTTAGCACAGATACGCAGTATTTT,CASSPPQQVSTDTQYF
NA,TRBV4-1,TRBJ2-3,TRBD1,TGCGCCAGCAGCCAATTACCGGGACAGGGGGCCGGGGATACGCAGTATTTT,CASSQLPGQGAGDTQYF
NA,TRBV27,TRBJ2-5,NA,TGTGCCAGCAGTTTACTAAGAGAGGGGACCCAGTACTTC,CASSLLREGTQYF
NA,TRBV11-2,TRBJ1-4,NA,TGTGCCAGCAGCTTAGATCGGGTGGACAGTTCTAATGAAAAACTGTTTTTT,CASSLDRVDSSNEKLFF
NA,TRBV20-1,TRBJ2-3,NA,TGCAGTGCTAGAATAGCGGATACGCAGTATTTT,CSARIADTQYF
NA,TRBV20-1,TRBJ2-5,NA,TGCAGTGCTAGTGAGGGGGGAGAGACCCAGTACTTC,CSASEGGETQYF
NA,TRBV4-2,TRBJ1-1,NA,TGTGCCAGCAGCCAAAGACAGTACATGAACACTGAAGCTTTCTTT,CASSQRQYMNTEAFF
NA,TRBV6-4,TRBJ1-2,TRBD1,TGTGCCAGCAGTGCTGGGACAGCAAACGCATATGGCTACACCTTC,CASSAGTANAYGYTF
NA,TRBV28,TRBJ1-1,NA,TGTGCCAGCAGTTTATACGACAGAGCTGAAGCTTTCTTT,CASSLYDRAEAFF
NA,TRBV4-1,TRBJ2-7,NA,TGCGCCAGCAGCCGACAGTTTTCCTACGAGCAGTACTTC,CASSRQFSYEQYF
NA,TRBV5-4,TRBJ2-1,TRBD1,TGTGCCAGCAGCCCCGGGGGGGACAGGGGATACAATGAGCAGTTCTTC,CASSPGGDRGYNEQFF
NA,TRBV6-5,TRBJ2-7,TRBD1,TGTGCCAGCAGCCGAACGAGGACAGGGGAAAACGAGCAGTACTTC,CASSRTRTGENEQYF
NA,TRBV3-1/TRBV3-2,TRBJ1-2,TRBD1,TGTGCCAGCAGCCATACGGGACAGGGGGTGGGTGGCTACACCTTC,CASSHTGQGVGGYTF
NA,TRBV28,TRBJ2-7,NA,TGTGCCAGCAGACTACAGGGCTACGAGCAGTACTTC,CASRLQGYEQYF
NA,TRBV6-4,TRBJ1-6,NA,TGTGCCAGCAGTGACCGGACAGCGTCACCCCTCCACTTT,CASSDRTASPLHF
few,TRBV28,TRBJ1-2,TRBD1,TGTGCCAGCAGTCTACCGGGACAGGGGGCGAGTTGGTATGGCTACACCTTC,CASSLPGQGASWYGYTF
NA,TRBV2,TRBJ1-2,TRBD1,TGTGCCAGCAGAGACAGGGCAGGCTATGGCTACACCTTC,CASRDRAGYGYTF
NA,TRBV5-1,TRBJ2-7,NA,TGCGCCAGCTCCCCTGATCCGGACAGAGCCTACGAGCAGTACTTC,CASSPDPDRAYEQYF
NA,TRBV4-1,TRBJ2-1,NA,TGCGCCAGCAGCCAAGGACAGGAGGTATTAACCTACAATGAGCAGTTCTTC,CASSQGQEVLTYNEQFF
NA,TRBV28,TRBJ1-4,NA,TGTGCCAGCAACCTGTGGGGTACAGGGGAAAAACTGTTTTTT,CASNLWGTGEKLFF
once,TRBV7-9,TRBJ1-5,TRBD1,TGTGCCAGCAGCTCCGGGACAGGGTCGAATCAGCCCCAGCATTTT,CASSSGTGSNQPQHF
once,TRBV7-2,TRBJ2-3,TRBD2,TGTGCCAGCAGCTTTGCGGGGGTTCAGCAGGGTACGCAGTATTTT,CASSFAGVQQGTQYF